Reported below is one TCR beta chain. Its antigen remains unknown. CDR1 is SEHNR, CDR2 FQNEAQ, per germline (reference sequence). Trimming stripped 2 bases from V and 0 bases from J, with 14 bases between. There are 16 residues in the CDR3. Thawed PBMCs were FACS-sorted into unstimulated CD4+CD25+CD127- regulatory T cells, CD4+CD25- non-regulatory cells, CD4 and CD8 cells. The data are from a study of Tregs in tolerant kidney transplant recipients. Findings and limits, study-wide: The most relevant donor-specific Treg TCRbeta repertoire apparently came from expansion with activated donor B cells. Antigen-driven expansion was suggested because donor-specific Tregs expanded more than all Tregs in tolerant patients. Nucleotide sequences could not be compared across some patients' samples due to primer changes.

The repertoire was sequenced with immunoSEQ multiplex PCR; TCRdb's copy has only in-frame clones and lacks some. This table has roughly 66,000 clones, 80% to 95% appearing once. The material sequenced was CD8+ T cells from blood, taken before the transplant. The chain links TRBV7-9 to TRBJ2-7, with a possible D match to TRBD2 (6 bases). The clonotype comes from a human donor who received a combined kidney and bone marrow transplant. CDR3 sequence reads: CASSLSGGTRSYEQYF. CDR3 in DNA: TGTGCCAGCAGCTTAAGCGGCGGGACCCGCTCCTACGAGCAGTACTTC.